This TCR beta chain is drawn from a study of T-cell reconstitution after alpha-beta-depleted transplantation in children. This clonotype was detected ten times or more. The germline CDR1 and CDR2 sequences are SGHTA and FQGNSA. The CDR3 totals 16 residues. J lost 4 bases, V lost 1 base, and 6 bases had no gene match. Unique molecular identifiers were incorporated into the prepared TCRbeta library. In TCRdb, the PCR reads were re-called with MiXCR into one record per CDR3 protein. Of 600,000 to 700,000 distinct CDR3 sequences in the sample, around 17% were seen once. The chain couples TRBV7-2 to TRBJ2-7; 11 bases agree with TRBD2. This specimen was PBMCs from the stem cell graft donor, taken from the stem cell graft. The source of this sequence is a human donor who donated a stem cell graft to a child with acute myeloid leukemia. CDR3 region: CASSLGVRLAGYEQYF. For the CDR3, the DNA is TGTGCCAGCAGCTTAGGAGTCCGACTAGCGGGGTACGAGCAGTACTTC.